This is a list of T cell receptor beta chains from one sample in a study of blood T cell repertoires in COVID-19. Produced via immunoSEQ multiplex PCR; TCRdb's table is partial and in-frame only. This repertoire shows around 150,000 clones, over 80% found once; its top ten account for roughly 13%. Sequenced input: PBMCs or T cells enriched from blood (not recorded which). These receptors came from a woman aged 60-75 years who had recovered from COVID-19. Both conserved end residues are part of each CDR3. The order of the fields is clone size, D gene, J gene, V gene, CDR3 protein, CDR3 DNA. A D gene is named only where the DNA matches it firmly. The size of a clone is reported for some rows only, either as once, few or many, or as a class for expanded clones.

>NA|TRBD2|TRBJ2-5|TRBV9
CASSPGTSGGREETQYF
TGTGCCAGCAGCCCCGGTACTAGCGGGGGCCGGGAGGAGACCCAGTACTTC
>NA|NA|TRBJ2-7|TRBV21-1
CASSIWETSGKLAYEQYF
TGTGCCAGCAGCATCTGGGAGACTAGCGGGAAGCTGGCCTACGAGCAGTACTTC
>NA|TRBD1|TRBJ2-7|TRBV7-2
CASSLGVRTGGYF
TGTGCCAGCAGCTTAGGGGTCAGGACAGGGGGGTACTTC
>NA|TRBD1|TRBJ2-5|TRBV18
CASTTLGQGNQETQYF
TGTGCCAGCACCACCTTAGGACAGGGCAATCAAGAGACCCAGTACTTC
>NA|NA|TRBJ1-5|TRBV2
CASSVGSPDSGGNQPQHF
TGTGCCAGCAGTGTCGGTTCACCCGACTCCGGGGGCAATCAGCCCCAGCATTTT
>NA|TRBD2|TRBJ2-1|TRBV11-2
CASSVSGGRSYNEQFF
TGTGCCAGCAGCGTCAGCGGGGGCCGCTCCTACAATGAGCAGTTCTTC
>NA|NA|TRBJ1-1|TRBV4-2
CASSQDQVSEAFF
TGTGCCAGCAGCCAAGATCAGGTTTCCGAAGCTTTCTTT
>NA|NA|TRBJ1-1|TRBV3-1/TRBV3-2
CASSQVGGYTEAFF
TGTGCCAGCAGCCAAGTAGGGGGTTACACTGAAGCTTTCTTT
>NA|TRBD1|TRBJ1-3|TRBV10-3
CAISESEDRGLSGNTIYF
TGTGCCATCAGTGAGTCGGAGGACAGGGGTTTATCTGGAAACACCATATATTTT
>NA|NA|TRBJ1-2|TRBV5-1
CASSRQGFLDGYTF
TGCGCCAGCAGCCGTCAGGGGTTTTTGGATGGCTACACCTTC
>NA|NA|TRBJ2-2|TRBV15
CATSRDRGTGELFF
TGTGCCACCAGCAGAGATAGGGGAACTGGGGAGCTGTTTTTT
>NA|NA|TRBJ1-2|TRBV2
CASSSNSQDGYTF
TGTGCCAGCAGTAGTAACTCCCAGGATGGCTACACCTTC
>NA|NA|TRBJ2-5|TRBV2
CASSKNQGGVETQYF
TGTGCCAGCAGCAAAAACCAGGGGGGCGTGGAGACCCAGTACTTC
>NA|TRBD1|TRBJ2-7|TRBV27
CASSFGAPGQGLYEQYF
TGTGCCAGCAGTTTCGGGGCTCCGGGACAGGGTTTGTACGAGCAGTACTTC
>NA|NA|TRBJ1-3|TRBV7-9
CASSLSGGASGNTIYF
TGTGCCAGCAGCCTCAGTGGGGGGGCCTCTGGAAACACCATATATTTT
>NA|NA|TRBJ1-1|TRBV19
CASSPQGYVNTEAFF
TGTGCCAGTAGTCCTCAGGGGTACGTGAACACTGAAGCTTTCTTT
>few|TRBD2|TRBJ2-2|TRBV11-3
CASSLGESSGMGTGELFF
TGTGCCAGCAGCTTAGGCGAGAGTAGCGGGATGGGCACCGGGGAGCTGTTTTTT
>once|TRBD2|TRBJ2-7|TRBV27
CASSASGGRYEQYF
TGTGCCAGCAGTGCTAGCGGGGGTCGCTACGAGCAGTACTTC
>NA|NA|TRBJ1-1|TRBV5-1
CASSLASAGETEAFF
TGCGCCAGCAGCTTGGCGTCCGCAGGGGAAACTGAAGCTTTCTTT